This TCR beta chain was sequenced for a study of blood T cell repertoires in COVID-19 (dated by TCRdb to between 2020 and 2021). Regarding the research as a whole: The collaborator samples originated in the United States, Italy and Spain and spanned the acute and convalescent phases of COVID-19. Where available, HLA class I and class II types were obtained from metadata supplied by the sample provider rather than from assay-based typing. Nearly every sample came with metadata listing a de-identified subject ID, COVID-19 status, age in years and sex. The repertoires were released in a freely available public database intended as a resource for research on the immune response to SARS-CoV-2. The material from the prospective study consisted of cDNA or gDNA derived from T cells, B-cell-depleted T cells, or PBMCs. The samples were drawn from the first 160 participants of the ongoing ImmuneRACE study and from 950 to 1,500 subjects provided by 6 global collaborators. Deeply sampled blood TCRbeta repertoires from subjects exposed to, actively infected with, or recovered from COVID-19 were included in the dataset.

V drops 0 bases and J drops 4 bases, leaving 9 bases in between. Reading from cysteine to phenylalanine, the CDR3 counts 14 amino acids. The kept DNA is CDR3 alone, 42 bases in frame from the first base. Via the germline V gene (reference sequence), CDR1 is LGHDT and CDR2 YNNKEL. Overall study outcomes, separate from this receptor: The amount of clinical and demographic metadata varied by source and participant and was provided uncurated.

Collaborating institutions collected whole blood in K2EDTA tubes following their own protocols. Collaborator samples were shipped for TCRbeta analysis as frozen whole blood, isolated PBMCs, or DNA extracted from either sample type. The table lists this clone with a count of one. Its antigen remains undetermined. Base-call qualities are not available, and no considerably larger clone is one nucleotide away. TCRbeta CDR3 regions were amplified from genomic DNA by means of the immunoSEQ Assay, a bias-controlled multiplex PCR. As for the original processing: Within the assay, amplification of reference gene primers was used to estimate how many nucleated cells each sample contained. To quantify the absolute abundance of each unique TCRbeta CDR3 rearrangement, sequence reads were collapsed and filtered. Productive Simpson clonality was computed per sample as the square root of Simpson's diversity index over productive rearrangements. What TCRdb holds here is the immuneACCESS table cut down to in-frame rearrangements. Part of the clones is not present; checked against another copy, under half of the missing clones reflect an unresolved V gene, and the others are unexplained. Clone size and V and J calls were adopted from that table, with D and trimming inferred from the DNA. Across this sample there are 61,000 or so clones, with approximately 80% seen only once. The ten largest clonotypes hold around 5.4% of the sample.

The V gene is TRBV3-1 (or the pseudogene TRBV3-2) and the J gene is TRBJ1-2, with the D gene too uncertain to name. The receptor was derived from an older woman with acute or convalescent COVID-19. Sequencing used peripheral blood. The nucleotides are TGTGCCAGCAGCCAAGAAGCGGCAGCCTATGGCTACACCTTC. Its product reads: CASSQEAAAYGYTF.